Here is one T cell receptor beta chain with its context. Its antigen is unknown. No conserved phenylalanine or tryptophan is present at the end of the CDR3, so a read error is the likely explanation. The data stem from a study of regulatory T cells in long-lasting Graves disease. Stated time point: persistent/refractory GD, antithyroid drugs over 5 years with positive TRAb. The TCR library was prepared using RNA isolated from PBMCs. The V end was cut by 5 bases, the J end by 4 bases, with 12 bases between. The CDR3 runs to 12 residues. Germline loops: CDR1 GTSNPN, CDR2 SVGIG (reference sequence). With iRepertoire HTBI primers and Arm-PCR of CDR3 regions, TCR beta libraries were built. TCRdb itself ran the multiplex PCR reads through MiXCR, one entry per CDR3 protein. The sample has some 440,000 distinct CDR3 sequences; around 20% are singletons. Study-wide findings and caveats: For persistent Graves' patients, TCR diversity was lower than for newly diagnosed ones.

Sequenced material: peripheral blood mononuclear cells (PBMCs), taken when the disease was refractory, from a patient treated with antithyroid drugs. The V gene is TRBV30, the J gene TRBJ2-7; TRBD2 is a possible D gene (6 bases). The sequence derives from a female donor with Graves disease. The CDR3 loop is CAWAGLSYEQYL. The CDR3 DNA follows: TGTGCCTGGGCGGGACTCTCTTACGAGCAGTACCTC.